The rows below give T cell receptor beta chains drawn from one sample of a study of Tregs in tolerant kidney transplant recipients. The table came from immunoSEQ multiplex PCR; TCRdb's copy has only in-frame clones and leaves some out. The sample lists under 85,000 clones; about 89% were seen once. The sequencing here drew on CD4+ T cells from blood, taken before the transplant. These receptors were taken from a human donor who received a combined kidney and bone marrow transplant. CDR3s include the opening cysteine and the closing phenylalanine or tryptophan. D genes are given only for firm matches. Clone size is not always given. Where it is, it says once, few, many or a class for expanded clones.

>.|TRBJ2-1|.|TRBV5-1
CASSFRAGDEQFF
TGCGCCAGCAGTTTTCGGGCCGGGGATGAGCAGTTCTTC
>.|TRBJ2-7|once|TRBV5-4
CASSPGTHSYEQYF
TGTGCCAGCAGCCCCGGGACACACTCCTACGAGCAGTACTTC
>.|TRBJ2-5|.|TRBV5-6
CASSLYSKETQYF
TGTGCCAGCAGCTTGTACAGCAAAGAGACCCAGTACTTC
>.|TRBJ1-5|.|TRBV19
CASSIREMGQPQHF
TGTGCCAGTAGTATCCGGGAGATGGGTCAGCCCCAGCATTTT
>.|TRBJ1-1|few|TRBV28
CASSLETGTEAFF
TGTGCCAGCAGTTTAGAGACAGGCACTGAAGCTTTCTTT
>TRBD1|TRBJ1-2|.|TRBV2
CASMQDRGGYTF
TGTGCCAGCATGCAGGACAGGGGAGGCTACACCTTC
>TRBD1|TRBJ2-1|.|TRBV2
CASRAGQGYNEQFF
TGTGCCAGCCGGGCAGGACAGGGTTACAATGAGCAGTTCTTC
>.|TRBJ2-3|.|TRBV9
CASSVAGSSTDTQYF
TGTGCCAGCAGCGTAGCTGGGAGCAGCACAGATACGCAGTATTTT
>.|TRBJ2-3|.|TRBV7-2
CASRQTRGTDTQYF
TGTGCCAGCAGGCAGACTCGGGGCACAGATACGCAGTATTTT
>.|TRBJ2-5|once|TRBV5-1
CASRPRPTQETQYF
TGCGCCAGCAGACCTAGACCGACCCAAGAGACCCAGTACTTC
>TRBD2|TRBJ2-1|.|TRBV5-1
CASSPPLAGTYNEQFF
TGCGCCAGCAGCCCCCCACTAGCGGGCACCTACAATGAGCAGTTCTTC
>TRBD2|TRBJ2-3|.|TRBV10-2
CASSEVVGLAADTQYF
TGCGCCAGCAGTGAAGTTGTTGGACTAGCGGCAGATACGCAGTATTTT
>.|TRBJ1-1|.|TRBV5-6
CASSLDRGTEAFF
TGTGCCAGCAGCTTGGATAGGGGCACTGAAGCTTTCTTT
>TRBD2|TRBJ2-7|.|TRBV28
CASSFPGLALEQYF
TGTGCCAGCAGTTTCCCGGGACTAGCCCTCGAGCAGTACTTC
>TRBD1|TRBJ1-5|.|TRBV7-2
CASSTRQGAGNQPQHF
TGTGCCAGCAGCACACGACAGGGGGCAGGCAATCAGCCCCAGCATTTT
>.|TRBJ1-1|.|TRBV28
CASRLGTRGTEAFF
TGTGCCAGCAGGCTGGGGACACGCGGCACTGAAGCTTTCTTT
>.|TRBJ1-1|.|TRBV18
CASSPGTPNTEAFF
TGTGCCAGCTCACCGGGGACACCGAACACTGAAGCTTTCTTT
>.|TRBJ2-7|.|TRBV6-1
CASISGTADYEQYF
TGTGCCAGCATCTCCGGGACTGCTGACTACGAGCAGTACTTC
>.|TRBJ2-2|few|TRBV2
CASSGDTGELFF
TGTGCCAGCAGTGGAGATACCGGGGAGCTGTTTTTT
>TRBD1|TRBJ2-7|.|TRBV5-1
CASSLQGIAYEQYF
TGCGCCAGCAGCTTACAGGGGATAGCCTACGAGCAGTACTTC
>TRBD2|TRBJ2-1|.|TRBV9
CASSPGTSEKGEQFF
TGTGCCAGCAGCCCGGGGACTAGCGAGAAAGGTGAGCAGTTCTTC
>.|TRBJ2-7|.|TRBV28
CASSRTPDYEQYF
TGTGCCAGCAGCCGAACCCCAGACTACGAGCAGTACTTC
>TRBD2|TRBJ2-3|.|TRBV6-4
CASSEEGLAGQQYF
TGTGCCAGCAGTGAAGAGGGACTAGCGGGACAGCAGTATTTT
>TRBD1|TRBJ2-7|once|TRBV5-1
CASSLGTGGGEQYF
TGCGCCAGCAGCCTCGGGACAGGGGGCGGGGAGCAGTACTTC
>TRBD1|TRBJ2-1|.|TRBV9
CASSVDRGPREQFF
TGTGCCAGCAGCGTCGACAGGGGACCTCGGGAGCAGTTCTTC
>.|TRBJ2-7|.|TRBV29-1
CSVDLGGKGYEQYF
TGCAGCGTTGACCTAGGGGGAAAAGGCTACGAGCAGTACTTC
>.|TRBJ2-2|.|TRBV27
CASSLQTNTGELFF
TGTGCCAGCAGTCTCCAGACTAACACCGGGGAGCTGTTTTTT
>TRBD2|TRBJ2-1|.|TRBV28
CASSLPRLAAYNEQFF
TGTGCCAGCAGTTTACCCAGACTAGCGGCCTACAATGAGCAGTTCTTC
>TRBD1|TRBJ1-2|.|TRBV6-6
CASLRTGGSLGGYTF
TGTGCCAGCCTTAGGACAGGGGGATCTTTGGGTGGCTACACCTTC
>.|TRBJ2-6|.|TRBV28
CASSSIVRVLSGANVLTF
TGTGCCAGCAGTTCCATTGTCAGGGTCCTTTCTGGGGCCAACGTCCTGACTTTC
>.|TRBJ1-5|.|TRBV2
CASSAFARGNQPQHF
TGTGCCAGCAGCGCTTTCGCCCGGGGTAATCAGCCCCAGCATTTT
>TRBD1|TRBJ1-2|.|TRBV29-1
CSVLGQGAVGYTF
TGCAGCGTGTTAGGACAGGGGGCGGTAGGCTACACCTTC
>TRBD2|TRBJ2-1|.|TRBV28
CASRTTSAEQFF
TGTGCCAGCAGAACTACTAGCGCTGAGCAGTTCTTC
>.|TRBJ2-2|.|TRBV11-2
CASSSRQTGELFF
TGTGCCAGCAGCTCCCGACAGACCGGGGAGCTGTTTTTT
>TRBD1|TRBJ1-5|.|TRBV10-3
CAISSDRASEPQHF
TGTGCCATCAGTTCCGACAGGGCCAGCGAGCCCCAGCATTTT
>.|TRBJ2-5|.|TRBV28
CASSGAGAYQETQYF
TGTGCCAGCAGTGGGGCAGGGGCGTACCAAGAGACCCAGTACTTC
>TRBD2|TRBJ2-1|.|TRBV7-3
CASSPGTSGINEQFF
TGTGCCAGCAGCCCAGGGACTAGCGGGATCAATGAGCAGTTCTTC
>.|TRBJ2-5|.|TRBV9
CASSALLGQETQYF
TGTGCCAGCAGCGCCCTCCTCGGCCAAGAGACCCAGTACTTC
>TRBD2|TRBJ2-5|.|TRBV6-5
CASSYTGLAGAETQYF
TGTGCCAGCAGTTATACCGGACTAGCGGGAGCAGAGACCCAGTACTTC
>.|TRBJ2-1|once|TRBV4-1
CASSQEGAISNEQFF
TGCGCCAGCAGCCAAGAGGGGGCGATCAGCAATGAGCAGTTCTTC
>.|TRBJ1-3|.|TRBV10-2
CASGTGSGNTIYF
TGCGCCAGCGGAACAGGTTCAGGAAACACCATATATTTT
>TRBD1|TRBJ2-5|once|TRBV6-5
CASSGTGGQETQYF
TGTGCCAGCTCCGGGACAGGGGGGCAGGAGACCCAGTACTTC
>.|TRBJ1-1|many|TRBV11-2
CASSTTYPPEAFF
TGTGCCAGCAGTACGACTTACCCTCCTGAAGCTTTCTTT
>.|TRBJ1-1|.|TRBV29-1
CSVGKDSGEAFF
TGCAGCGTTGGGAAGGACAGTGGTGAAGCTTTCTTT
>TRBD2|TRBJ2-7|.|TRBV19
CASSRGLADREQYF
TGTGCCAGTAGTCGAGGTCTAGCGGATCGAGAGCAGTACTTC
>.|TRBJ2-1|.|TRBV14
CASSQEGKGAQAQFF
TGTGCCAGCAGCCAGGAGGGGAAGGGCGCCCAGGCGCAGTTCTTC
>.|TRBJ1-4|.|TRBV28
CASGAGGEKLFF
TGTGCCAGCGGGGCGGGGGGAGAAAAACTGTTTTTT
>.|TRBJ1-5|.|TRBV28
CASRIGGGRKDQPQHF
TGTGCCAGCAGAATTGGGGGAGGACGTAAGGATCAGCCCCAGCATTTT
>TRBD2|TRBJ2-2|.|TRBV6-4
CASSDSTLAGNTGELFF
TGTGCCAGCAGTGACTCAACCCTAGCGGGCAACACCGGGGAGCTGTTTTTT
>.|TRBJ1-1|.|TRBV28
CASSYPDWNTEAFF
TGTGCCAGCAGTTACCCGGACTGGAACACTGAAGCTTTCTTT
>TRBD2|TRBJ2-7|.|TRBV10-1
CASPGLAGAYEQYF
TGCGCCAGCCCCGGACTAGCGGGAGCCTACGAGCAGTACTTC
>.|TRBJ1-2|.|TRBV5-4
CASSLGQANYGYTF
TGTGCCAGCAGCTTGGGGCAGGCTAACTATGGCTACACCTTC
>TRBD1|TRBJ2-2|once|TRBV30
CAWGSGTGISGELFF
TGTGCCTGGGGGTCGGGGACAGGGATTTCCGGGGAGCTGTTTTTT
>.|TRBJ2-1|.|TRBV7-8
CASSLAIGAGRDNEQFF
TGTGCCAGCAGCTTAGCTATCGGTGCGGGCCGTGACAATGAGCAGTTCTTC
>TRBD1|TRBJ2-1|.|TRBV5-1
CASSPGTANNEQFF
TGCGCCAGCAGCCCCGGGACAGCTAACAATGAGCAGTTCTTC